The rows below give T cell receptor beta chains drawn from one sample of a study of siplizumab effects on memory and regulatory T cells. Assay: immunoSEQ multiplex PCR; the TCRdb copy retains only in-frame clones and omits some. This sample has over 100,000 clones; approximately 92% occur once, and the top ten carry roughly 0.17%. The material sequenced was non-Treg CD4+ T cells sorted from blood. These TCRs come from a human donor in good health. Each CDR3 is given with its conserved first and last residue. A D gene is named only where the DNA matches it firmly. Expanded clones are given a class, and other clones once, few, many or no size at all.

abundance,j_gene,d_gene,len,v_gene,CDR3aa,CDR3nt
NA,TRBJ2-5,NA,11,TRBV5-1,CASSFKETQYF,TGCGCCAGCAGCTTCAAAGAGACCCAGTACTTC
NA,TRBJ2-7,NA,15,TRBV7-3,CASSLQGGGLNEQYF,TGTGCCAGCAGCTTACAGGGGGGAGGACTAAACGAGCAGTACTTC
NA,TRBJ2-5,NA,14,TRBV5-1,CASSTIRGTETQYF,TGCGCCAGCAGCACCATCAGGGGTACAGAGACCCAGTACTTC
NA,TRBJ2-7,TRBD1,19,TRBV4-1,CASSQVIILRDRRDYEQYF,TGCGCCAGCAGCCAAGTGATTATTTTGAGGGACAGGAGGGACTACGAGCAGTACTTC
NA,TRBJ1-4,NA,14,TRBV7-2,CASSLRRDGMELFF,TGTGCCAGCAGCTTACGTCGGGACGGGATGGAACTGTTTTTT
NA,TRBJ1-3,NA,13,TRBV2,CASSRDVGNTIYF,TGTGCCAGCAGCAGGGATGTCGGAAACACCATATATTTT
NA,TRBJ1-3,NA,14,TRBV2,CASTTRVIGNTIYF,TGTGCCAGCACAACACGGGTAATTGGAAACACCATATATTTT
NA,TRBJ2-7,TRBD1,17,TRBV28,CASSPNSLGQDSYEQYF,TGTGCCAGCAGTCCCAATAGTTTGGGACAGGACTCCTACGAGCAGTACTTC
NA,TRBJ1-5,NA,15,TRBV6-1,CASSVDSGSNQPQHF,TGTGCCAGCAGTGTAGACTCGGGGAGCAATCAGCCCCAGCATTTT
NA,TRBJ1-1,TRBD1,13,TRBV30,CAWLGQGNTEAFF,TGTGCCTGGCTGGGACAGGGGAACACTGAAGCTTTCTTT
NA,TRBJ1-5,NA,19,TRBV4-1,CASSQDWGQSFYSNQPQHF,TGCGCCAGCAGCCAAGATTGGGGGCAGTCGTTTTATAGCAATCAGCCCCAGCATTTT
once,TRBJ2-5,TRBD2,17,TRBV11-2,CASSPRLAGGIQETQYF,TGTGCCAGCAGCCCTCGACTAGCGGGGGGTATCCAAGAGACCCAGTACTTC
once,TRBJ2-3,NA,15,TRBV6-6,CASSYRQGGGDTQYF,TGTGCCAGCAGTTACCGGCAGGGCGGTGGAGATACGCAGTATTTT
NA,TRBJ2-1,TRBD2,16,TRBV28,CASSPPIRTGGYEQFF,TGTGCCAGCAGTCCTCCCATACGTACGGGGGGGTATGAGCAGTTCTTC
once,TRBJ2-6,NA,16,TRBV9,CASSGSRSSGANVLTF,TGTGCCAGCAGCGGGTCTCGGAGCTCTGGGGCCAACGTCCTGACTTTC
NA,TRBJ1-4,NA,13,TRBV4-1,CASSQVPGEKLFF,TGCGCCAGCAGCCAGGTTCCAGGGGAAAAACTGTTTTTT
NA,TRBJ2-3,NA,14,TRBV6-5,CASSYNPVADTQYF,TGTGCCAGCAGTTACAATCCAGTGGCGGATACGCAGTATTTT
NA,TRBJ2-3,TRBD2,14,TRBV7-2,CASSLGTSGGKQYF,TGTGCCAGCAGCTTAGGGACTAGCGGGGGTAAGCAGTATTTT
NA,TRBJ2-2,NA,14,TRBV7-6,CASSLWSEPGELFF,TGTGCCAGCAGCTTGTGGTCGGAGCCCGGGGAGCTGTTTTTT
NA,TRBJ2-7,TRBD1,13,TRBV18,CASSRGISYEQYF,TGTGCCAGCTCCAGGGGGATCTCCTACGAGCAGTACTTC
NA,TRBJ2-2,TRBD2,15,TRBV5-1,CASTLAGETTGELFF,TGCGCCAGCACCTTAGCGGGGGAGACCACCGGGGAGCTGTTTTTT
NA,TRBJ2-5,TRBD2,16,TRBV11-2,CASSRGLADSQETQYF,TGTGCCAGCAGCCGAGGACTAGCGGACTCCCAAGAGACCCAGTACTTC
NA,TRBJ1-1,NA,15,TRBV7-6,CASSFKGVMNTEAFF,TGTGCCAGCAGCTTTAAGGGGGTCATGAACACTGAAGCTTTCTTT
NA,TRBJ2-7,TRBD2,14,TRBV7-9,CASSLSGDSYEQYF,TGTGCCAGCAGCCTTAGCGGGGACTCCTACGAGCAGTACTTC
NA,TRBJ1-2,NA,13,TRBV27,CASSFRGGYGYTF,TGTGCCAGCAGTTTTCGTGGTGGCTATGGCTACACCTTC
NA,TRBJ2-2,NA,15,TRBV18,CASSPGQQNTGELFF,TGTGCCAGCTCACCTGGACAGCAGAACACCGGGGAGCTGTTTTTT
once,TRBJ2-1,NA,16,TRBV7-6,CASSLTDFRGPNEQFF,TGTGCCAGCAGCTTAACCGATTTTCGGGGACCTAATGAGCAGTTCTTC
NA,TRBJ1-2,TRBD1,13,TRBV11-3,CASSLAGGGGYTF,TGTGCCAGCAGCTTAGCAGGGGGCGGTGGCTACACCTTC
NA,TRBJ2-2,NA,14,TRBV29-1,CSVEFGSNTGELFF,TGCAGCGTTGAATTTGGGTCGAACACCGGGGAGCTGTTTTTT
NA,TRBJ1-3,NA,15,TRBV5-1,CASSLSWTSGNTIYF,TGCGCCAGCAGCTTGAGCTGGACCTCTGGAAACACCATATATTTT
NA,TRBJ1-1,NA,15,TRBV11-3,CASSPGGEMNTEAFF,TGTGCCAGCAGCCCGGGGGGGGAAATGAACACTGAAGCTTTCTTT
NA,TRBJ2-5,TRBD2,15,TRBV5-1,CASSWRTSGQETQYF,TGCGCCAGCAGCTGGCGGACTAGCGGCCAAGAGACCCAGTACTTC
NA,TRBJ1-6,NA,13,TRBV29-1,CSVEWVNNSPLHF,TGCAGCGTTGAATGGGTGAATAATTCACCCCTCCACTTT
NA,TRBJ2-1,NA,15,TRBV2,CAGLPGTPSYNEQFF,TGTGCCGGACTTCCCGGGACTCCCTCCTACAATGAGCAGTTCTTC